One T cell receptor (beta chain) is described in this entry. Data came from immunoSEQ multiplex PCR; TCRdb stores just in-frame clones and leaves some out. The sample consists of around 70,000 clones, 75% to 90% of them appearing once. Germline values: CDR1 LNHNV, CDR2 YYDKDF (reference sequence). This CDR3 comprises 13 residues. J lost 8 bases, V lost 5 bases, and 7 bases had no gene match. The data are from a study of CD4 T cells in relation to SARS-CoV-2 and coronaviruses. CD4+ T cells from unexposed donors were obtained before the COVID-19 pandemic (2011-2018). Naive and memory CD4+ T cells came from enriched cryopreserved PBMCs.

Source material: memory CD4+ T cells from PBMCs. The source is a human donor in good health. The chain has TRBV15 and TRBJ1-2; TRBD1 matches 8 bases. CDR3 region: CATSAGGARGYTF. The CDR3 DNA reads TGTGCCACCAGCGCAGGGGGCGCGAGGGGCTACACCTTC. Using reference TRBV15 and TRBJ1-2 for the parts outside the CDR3, the full variable domain is DAMVIQNPRYQVTQFGKPVTLSCSQTLNHNVMYWYQQKSSQAPKLLFHYYDKDFNNEADTPDNFQSRRPNTSFCFLDIRSPGLGDTAMYLCATSAGGARGYTFGSGTRLTVV.